A selection of T cell receptor beta chains follows, all from one sample in a study of cytomegalovirus exposure and HLA in healthy donors. Generated by immunoSEQ multiplex PCR, the TCRdb table keeps only in-frame clones and is missing some. The sample has 110,000 or so clones, roughly 88% seen once. The specimen sequenced was PBMCs. These receptors were taken from a man aged 18 to 30 in good health and CMV-seronegative. Both conserved end residues are part of each CDR3. The order of the fields is clone size, D gene, V gene, J gene, CDR3 protein, CDR3 DNA. The D gene is left open where the match is weak. The size field is filled for only some rows; it gives once, few, many or a size class.

.	TRBD1	TRBV4-1	TRBJ1-6	CASSQQGAVGNSPLHF	TGCGCCAGCAGCCAGCAGGGGGCCGTCGGTAATTCACCCCTCCACTTT
.	.	TRBV10-3	TRBJ1-1	CAISPTGVNTEAFF	TGTGCCATCAGCCCGACCGGAGTGAACACTGAAGCTTTCTTT
once	.	TRBV10-3	TRBJ2-7	CAISESSGVYEQYF	TGTGCCATCAGTGAGTCCTCAGGGGTCTACGAGCAGTACTTC
many	.	TRBV6-4	TRBJ1-6	CASSDSTQGASPLHF	TGTGCCAGCAGTGACTCGACTCAGGGCGCTTCACCCCTCCACTTT
.	.	TRBV6-1	TRBJ1-2	CASSPRRGNLGGYTF	TGTGCCAGCAGTCCTAGAAGGGGGAATTTGGGGGGCTACACCTTC
once	.	TRBV27	TRBJ1-5	CASSSGHGNQPQHF	TGTGCCAGCAGTTCAGGGCATGGCAATCAGCCCCAGCATTTT
.	TRBD1	TRBV19	TRBJ1-5	CASKGQGNQPQHF	TGTGCCAGTAAGGGACAGGGAAATCAGCCCCAGCATTTT
once	.	TRBV18	TRBJ2-1	CASSPPLAELYNEQFF	TGTGCCAGCTCACCTCCTTTAGCGGAGCTTTACAATGAGCAGTTCTTC
few	.	TRBV29-1	TRBJ1-2	CSVVQDYGYTF	TGCAGCGTTGTACAGGACTATGGCTACACCTTC
.	TRBD1	TRBV4-1	TRBJ1-3	CASSQEGGGPGNTIYF	TGCGCCAGCAGCCAAGAAGGAGGGGGCCCTGGAAACACCATATATTTT
.	TRBD1	TRBV5-1	TRBJ2-2	CASSLATGGGTGELFF	TGCGCCAGCAGCTTGGCGACAGGGGGCGGCACCGGGGAGCTGTTTTTT
.	TRBD2	TRBV2	TRBJ2-1	CASSEGLGGEQFF	TGTGCCAGCAGCGAAGGACTAGGAGGCGAGCAGTTCTTC
.	.	TRBV5-6	TRBJ2-5	CASSLGASETQYF	TGTGCCAGCAGCCTGGGGGCCTCAGAGACCCAGTACTTC
.	.	TRBV7-8	TRBJ2-7	CASSLAAGVEQYF	TGTGCCAGCAGCTTAGCGGCAGGGGTCGAGCAGTACTTC
.	TRBD2	TRBV5-1	TRBJ2-5	CASSLGGLAGESETQYF	TGCGCCAGCAGCTTGGGGGGACTAGCGGGAGAGTCAGAGACCCAGTACTTC
once	TRBD2	TRBV30	TRBJ2-7	CAWSGGTRGYEQYF	TGTGCCTGGAGCGGCGGGACTAGGGGATACGAGCAGTACTTC
.	.	TRBV30	TRBJ1-5	CAWSAQNPQPQHF	TGTGCCTGGAGTGCTCAGAACCCACAGCCCCAGCATTTT
.	.	TRBV5-1	TRBJ2-1	CASKDSGNRYNEQFF	TGCGCCAGCAAAGACAGTGGGAATCGCTACAATGAGCAGTTCTTC
.	.	TRBV2	TRBJ2-3	CASSGQGRLDTQYF	TGTGCCAGCAGTGGCCAGGGCCGTTTGGATACGCAGTATTTT
.	TRBD1	TRBV19	TRBJ1-1	CASSIPYRGPSTEAFF	TGTGCCAGTAGTATCCCCTACAGGGGTCCGTCGACTGAAGCTTTCTTT
.	TRBD2	TRBV7-6	TRBJ2-7	CASSQGLAGAPEQYF	TGTGCCAGCAGCCAGGGACTAGCGGGAGCCCCCGAGCAGTACTTC
.	.	TRBV7-9	TRBJ2-6	CASSTRTGSSGANVLTF	TGTGCCAGCAGCACCCGGACGGGAAGCTCTGGGGCCAACGTCCTGACTTTC
.	.	TRBV2	TRBJ2-1	CASEGGRELPYNEQFF	TGTGCCAGTGAGGGGGGGCGGGAACTTCCCTACAATGAGCAGTTCTTC
.	.	TRBV4-2	TRBJ1-2	CASSQDGFSANYGYTF	TGTGCCAGCAGCCAAGATGGTTTTAGTGCTAACTATGGCTACACCTTC
.	TRBD1	TRBV6-5	TRBJ2-7	CASRRTGTDEQYF	TGTGCCAGCAGACGGACAGGGACCGACGAGCAGTACTTC
.	TRBD2	TRBV30	TRBJ2-5	CAWSVRGGRAQGQYF	TGTGCCTGGAGTGTACGAGGCGGGAGGGCCCAGGGCCAGTACTTC
.	TRBD1	TRBV11-2	TRBJ1-1	CASSQRGQTNTEAFF	TGTGCCAGCAGCCAAAGGGGACAGACGAACACTGAAGCTTTCTTT
.	TRBD1	TRBV5-1	TRBJ1-1	CASSPGDRGTEAFF	TGCGCCAGCAGCCCAGGGGACAGGGGAACTGAAGCTTTCTTT
.	.	TRBV9	TRBJ2-2	CASTRQPNTGELFF	TGTGCCAGCACCAGACAGCCGAACACCGGGGAGCTGTTTTTT
once	TRBD1	TRBV9	TRBJ2-1	CASSVVDRGFGHNEQFF	TGTGCCAGCAGCGTAGTAGACAGGGGATTCGGCCACAATGAGCAGTTCTTC
.	TRBD1	TRBV28	TRBJ1-1	CASRKGQGANTEAFF	TGTGCCAGCAGAAAAGGACAGGGGGCGAACACTGAAGCTTTCTTT
.	.	TRBV6-1	TRBJ2-5	CASRPPVETQYF	TGTGCCAGCAGGCCGCCGGTGGAGACCCAGTACTTC
.	.	TRBV6-5	TRBJ1-1	CASRPRQFTEAFF	TGTGCCAGCAGACCCCGACAATTCACTGAAGCTTTCTTT
.	TRBD1	TRBV6-5	TRBJ1-6	CASSLGTDGNSPLHF	TGTGCCAGCAGTCTGGGGACAGATGGGAATTCACCCCTCCACTTT
.	.	TRBV7-9	TRBJ2-5	CASSLAGGKETQYF	TGTGCCAGCAGCTTAGCGGGGGGAAAAGAGACCCAGTACTTC
.	.	TRBV6-6	TRBJ2-2	CASIGGLGTGELFF	TGTGCCAGCATTGGGGGGTTGGGGACCGGGGAGCTGTTTTTT
.	.	TRBV6-1	TRBJ2-1	CASSEEGYSYNEQFF	TGTGCCAGCAGTGAAGAGGGGTACTCCTACAATGAGCAGTTCTTC
.	.	TRBV4-1	TRBJ1-4	CASSQAGGGEKLFF	TGCGCCAGCAGCCAAGCTGGGGGCGGTGAAAAACTGTTTTTT
.	.	TRBV10-3	TRBJ2-3	CAIRGTAGEHTQYF	TGTGCCATCAGGGGGACTGCTGGCGAACATACGCAGTATTTT
.	.	TRBV5-7	TRBJ1-5	CASSSKRTDSNQPQHF	TGTGCCAGCAGCTCGAAAAGGACAGATAGCAATCAGCCCCAGCATTTT
.	TRBD1	TRBV29-1	TRBJ1-2	CSGRQGDYGYTF	TGCAGCGGACGACAGGGTGACTATGGCTACACCTTC
.	.	TRBV30	TRBJ1-1	CAWTNREGAEAFF	TGTGCCTGGACCAACAGGGAAGGCGCTGAAGCTTTCTTT
.	TRBD1	TRBV5-5	TRBJ2-2	CASSVQGVNTGELFF	TGTGCCAGCAGCGTACAGGGGGTTAACACCGGGGAGCTGTTTTTT
once	.	TRBV5-8	TRBJ2-2	CASSPRTVNTGELFF	TGTGCCAGCAGCCCTAGGACAGTTAACACCGGGGAGCTGTTTTTT
.	TRBD2	TRBV11-2	TRBJ2-5	CASSPSGTETQYF	TGTGCCAGCAGCCCTAGCGGGACGGAGACCCAGTACTTC
.	.	TRBV29-1	TRBJ1-3	CSVEGRGTAGNTIYF	TGCAGCGTTGAAGGACGGGGTACGGCTGGAAACACCATATATTTT
.	.	TRBV5-1	TRBJ2-7	CASSLGVGHYEQYF	TGCGCCAGCAGTTTGGGGGTAGGACACTACGAGCAGTACTTC
.	.	TRBV7-8	TRBJ2-7	CASSLVGEQYF	TGTGCCAGCAGCTTAGTCGGCGAGCAGTACTTC